This TCR beta chain came from a study of OX40 agonist ivuxolimab in advanced cancers. Study in general: Partial responses occurred in Three dose-escalation patients, one with hepatocellular carcinoma and two with cutaneous melanoma. Regarding the study as a whole: Among patients with partial responses at 0.1-3.0 mg/kg, clonal expansion was among the lowest. Dosing at 0.1 to 3.0 mg/kg was accompanied by clonal expansion of CD4+ and CD8+ blood T cells by week 6.

The method was immunoSEQ multiplex PCR; TCRdb's version includes in-frame clones alone and lacks a portion of them. Found here are about 30,000 clones, 90% of them singletons; the top ten hold approximately 24%. Per germline, CDR1 ENHRY and CDR2 SYGVKD. Trimming cost V 4 bases and J 0 bases; bases outside gene matches: 12. The CDR3 sequence is 18 residues long. A note on this clone: Its specificity is unknown.

The chain is built from TRBV10-3 and TRBJ2-3, with 8 bases matching TRBD2. The clonotype originates from an adult with an advanced solid tumor such as melanoma, head and neck, liver or kidney cancer. The sample was CD4+ or CD8+ T cells sorted from blood, taken in a trial of the OX40 agonist ivuxolimab. The CDR3 spells CAISGTGGPSWSTDTQYF. In nucleotides, the CDR3 is TGTGCCATCAGTGGGACGGGAGGGCCCTCGTGGAGCACAGATACGCAGTATTTT.